The 19 T cell receptor beta chains in this list originate from one sample, sequenced in a study of blood T cell repertoires in COVID-19 (dated by TCRdb to about 2020). The library was made by the immunoSEQ multiplex PCR assay. Entries here come from immuneACCESS through TCRdb and include only in-frame sequences with V and J called. Some clones fail to appear in such tables; in the studies checked, an unresolved V gene covers under half of the shortfall, and the cause of the remainder is unknown. In all, the sample holds 30,000 to 40,000 clones, and 80% to 90% of those were seen once. Of the sample, approximately 3.3% falls within the top ten clones. Input material: peripheral blood. These TCRs come from a man aged 50 to 60 with acute or convalescent COVID-19.

V gene TRBV2 combines with J gene TRBJ2-3, with 8 nucleotides matching TRBD1. The CDR3 runs to 15 residues. V lost 8 bases to trimming and J lost 6 bases; unmatched junction nucleotides: 13. Germline V lookup: CDR1 SNHLY, CDR2 FYNNEI. The CDR3 loop reads CASLFEGRGPDTQYF. DNA for the CDR3: TGTGCCAGCCTATTCGAGGGCAGGGGGCCGGATACGCAGTATTTT.

This chain uses TRBV18 with TRBJ2-7; 10 positions match TRBD2. The germline V gene encodes CDR1 KGHSH and CDR2 LQKENI. V shed 2 bases, J shed 0 bases, and the junction held 4 bases outside the gene matches. The CDR3 sequence is 16 residues long. The CDR3 DNA is TGTGCCAGCTCACCAATAGCGGGGGGCCCCTCCTACGAGCAGTACTTC. Its protein product is CASSPIAGGPSYEQYF.

The gene calls are TRBV19 and TRBJ1-5; no firm D call. The V gene's germline CDR1 is LNHDA and CDR2 SQIVND (reference sequence). The CDR3 is 15 residues long. Deletions cut 7 bases from V and 0 bases from J, with 13 bases between. The CDR3 DNA sequence: TGTGCCAGTAAACCCCTAAAGTATAGCAATCAGCCCCAGCATTTT. Protein sequence: CASKPLKYSNQPQHF. The variable domain in full, completed from reference TRBV19 and TRBJ1-5, reads DGGITQSPKYLFRKEGQNVTLSCEQNLNHDAMYWYRQDPGQGLRLIYYSQIVNDFQKGDIAEGYSVSREKKESFPLTVTSAQKNPTAFYLCASKPLKYSNQPQHFGDGTRLSIL.

This chain connects TRBV19 to TRBJ1-2, with 10 bases fitting TRBD1. The germline V gene has CDR1 LNHDA and CDR2 SQIVND (reference sequence). This CDR3 is built from 13 residues. V gave up 6 bases and J gave up 5 bases; unmatched junction bases: 3. The CDR3 DNA reads as TGTGCCAGTAGGGGGACAGGGGCTTATGGCTACACCTTC. This translates into CASRGTGAYGYTF.

The CDR3 nucleotides are TGTGCCAGCAGCAAAGCTAATCCGAGGGAGCAGTACTTC. It specifies CASSKANPREQYF. This chain joins TRBV21-1 and TRBJ2-7; the table's D call TRBD2 went unverified against the DNA. TRBV21-1 is noted as a pseudogene. The CDR3 spans 13 residues.

The chain combines TRBV5-1 with TRBJ1-4, with 7 bases matching TRBD1. V dropped 1 base and J dropped 8; count of bases not matched to a gene: 14. CDR3 length: 17 residues. Germline V lookup: CDR1 SGHRS, CDR2 YFSETQ. For the CDR3, the DNA is TGCGCCAGCAGCTTGTATCGACAGGGCGGAGAAGGGGAAAAACTGTTTTTT. Its translation is CASSLYRQGGEGEKLFF. Full variable domain (remainder filled in from reference TRBV5-1 and TRBJ1-4): KAGVTQTPRYLIKTRGQQVTLSCSPISGHRSVSWYQQTPGQGLQFLFEYFSETQRNKGNFPGRFSGRQFSNSRSEMNVSTLELGDSALYLCASSLYRQGGEGEKLFFGSGTQLSVL.

The V gene is TRBV7-9, the J gene TRBJ1-2; 7 bases are a match to TRBD1. From germline, CDR1 is SEHNR and CDR2 FQNEAQ (reference sequence). This CDR3 comprises 14 residues. Trimming cost V 4 bases and J 4 bases; bases outside gene matches: 6. CDR3 nucleotide sequence: TGTGCCAGCAGCTCCAAGGACAGGACCTATGGCTACACCTTC. Protein sequence: CASSSKDRTYGYTF.

The V and J genes are TRBV11-3 and TRBJ2-7; possibly TRBD1 for D (7 bases). Germline values: CDR1 SGHNT, CDR2 YENEEA. V was cut by 1 base and J by 4 bases, with 14 bases left in between. The CDR3 runs 15 residues. CDR3 nucleotide sequence: TGTGCCAGCAGCTTAGGCAGGGGGGACGGATACGAGCAGTACTTC. This encodes CASSLGRGDGYEQYF.

The rearrangement uses TRBV19 and TRBJ1-5; maybe TRBD1 (6 bases). Germline V CDR1 and CDR2: LNHDA, SQIVND (reference sequence). Deletions cut 3 bases from V and 4 bases from J, with 19 bases between. This CDR3 has 17 amino acids. The CDR3 reads CASSMPGQRVRNQPQHF. CDR3 DNA: TGTGCCAGTAGTATGCCGGGACAAAGGGTGAGAAATCAGCCCCAGCATTTT.

The chain recombines TRBV4-1 with TRBJ2-7; D gene unclear. CDR1 MGHRA and CDR2 YSYEKL come from the germline V gene. The CDR3 has 11 amino acids. V shed 4 bases and J shed 6 bases, with 7 bases lying between them. The CDR3 spells CASSPPGEQYF. CDR3 in DNA: TGCGCCAGCAGCCCCCCCGGCGAGCAGTACTTC.

The rearrangement joins TRBV24-1 to TRBJ1-2; 11 nucleotides match TRBD1. The CDR3 is made up of 13 amino acids. Germline loops: CDR1 KGHDR, CDR2 SFDVKD. Trimming at V came to 11 bases and at J to 3 bases, leaving 4 bases not matched to a gene. The DNA for the CDR3 is TGTGCCATCAGGGACAGGGGGGACTATGGCTACACCTTC. As protein: CAIRDRGDYGYTF.

The rearrangement uses TRBV27 and TRBJ1-6; D not resolved. The length of the CDR3 is 15 residues. Trimming took 6 bases from V and 4 from J, leaving 13 bases between them. Looked up from germline, CDR1 is MNHEY and CDR2 is SMNVEV (reference sequence). CDR3 residues: CASRTHVPYNSPLHF. The CDR3 nucleotides are TGTGCCAGCAGGACACATGTACCTTATAATTCACCCCTCCACTTT.

V gene TRBV9 combines with J gene TRBJ2-1; 9 nucleotides line up with TRBD2. This CDR3 has 15 amino acids. The trim removed 3 bases at V and 6 bases at J, leaving 7 bases unmatched. CDR1 and CDR2 (germline): SGDLS, YYNGEE. Here the CDR3 reads CASSAGTSSSNEQFF. The DNA of the CDR3 is TGTGCCAGCAGCGCCGGGACTAGCTCTAGCAATGAGCAGTTCTTC.

The V call is TRBV9, the J call TRBJ2-3; TRBD1 might be the D (5 bases). CDR1 and CDR2 from the germline V gene are SGDLS and YYNGEE. The CDR3 extends over 14 amino acids. V shed 2 bases and J shed 0 bases, with 7 bases lying between them. CDR3 coding DNA: TGTGCCAGCAGCGTTCAGGGAAGCACAGATACGCAGTATTTT. Protein product: CASSVQGSTDTQYF. Full variable domain (rest looked up from reference TRBV9 and TRBJ2-3): DSGVTQTPKHLITATGQRVTLRCSPRSGDLSVYWYQQSLDQGLQFLIQYYNGEERAKGNILERFSAQQFPDLHSELNLSSLELGDSALYFCASSVQGSTDTQYFGPGTRLTVL.

The chain employs TRBV7-2 and TRBJ2-3, with D maybe TRBD2 (5 bases). The CDR3 totals 14 residues. The germline gives CDR1 SGHTA, CDR2 FQGNSA. Trimming took off 6 bases at V and 1 base at J, with 11 bases between the two ends. In DNA, the CDR3 is TGTGCCAGCAGGAAGGACTCCGGCACAGATACGCAGTATTTT. It yields the protein CASRKDSGTDTQYF. Supplemented by reference TRBV7-2 and TRBJ2-3, the full variable domain reads GAGVSQSPSNKVTEKGKDVELRCDPISGHTALYWYRQSLGQGLEFLIYFQGNSAPDKSGLPSDRFSAERTGGSVSTLTIQRTQQEDSAVYLCASRKDSGTDTQYFGPGTRLTVL.

J is TRBJ1-1 and V is TRBV29-1; no clear D gene. The CDR3 is made up of 13 amino acids. Germline-derived CDR1 and CDR2 are SQVTM and ANQGSEA. The ends were cut back, 6 bases at V and 6 bases at J, with 17 bases in the middle. This chain's CDR3 is CSVEAGRSSEAFF. The CDR3 DNA follows: TGCAGCGTCGAGGCGGGCCGGTCTTCTGAAGCTTTCTTT.

The chain is built from TRBV12-3 or TRBV12-4 and TRBJ1-1; 7 nucleotides agree with TRBD1. The CDR3 totals 11 residues. V lost 4 bases and J lost 11; bases outside the gene matches: 4. The CDR3 loop is CASSSDRVAFF. The CDR3 DNA follows: TGTGCCAGCAGTTCTGACAGGGTGGCTTTCTTT.

This clone was observed once. The chain joins TRBV7-9 to TRBJ1-1, with D hard to call. Trimming shortened V by 4 bases and J by 1 base, and 7 bases separated the two germline ends. CDR1 and CDR2 (germline): SEHNR, FQNEAQ (reference sequence). CDR3 length: 13 amino acids. The CDR3 bases are TGTGCCAGCAGCTGGGCAGAGAACACTGAAGCTTTCTTT. Translated: CASSWAENTEAFF.

The V call is TRBV29-1, the J call TRBJ2-7, with 8 bases matching TRBD1. Germline V gives CDR1 SQVTM, CDR2 ANQGSEA. Losses at the gene ends were 6 bases for V and 0 bases for J; bases not matched to a gene: 4. This CDR3 has 13 residues. CDR3 residues: CSVWTGSSYEQYF. CDR3 nucleotides: TGCAGCGTCTGGACAGGGAGCTCCTACGAGCAGTACTTC.